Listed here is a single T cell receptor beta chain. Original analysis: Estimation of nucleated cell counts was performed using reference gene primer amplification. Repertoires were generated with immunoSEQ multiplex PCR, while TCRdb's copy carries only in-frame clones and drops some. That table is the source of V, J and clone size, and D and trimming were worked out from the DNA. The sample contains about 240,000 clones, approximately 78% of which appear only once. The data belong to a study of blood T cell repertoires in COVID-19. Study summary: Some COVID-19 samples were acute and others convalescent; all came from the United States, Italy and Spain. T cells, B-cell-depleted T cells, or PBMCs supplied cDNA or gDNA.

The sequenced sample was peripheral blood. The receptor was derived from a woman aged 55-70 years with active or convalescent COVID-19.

As DNA, the CDR3 is TGTGCCAGCAGCTTAAGGGGGACTAGCGGGCCCCAAGAGACCCAGTACTTC. It is translated as CASSLRGTSGPQETQYF. The V call is TRBV7-2, the J call TRBJ2-5; 12 bases align to TRBD2. This CDR3 comprises 17 residues. Unmatched junction bases numbered 5, after V lost 2 bases and J lost 1 base. Germline assignment: CDR1 SGHTA and CDR2 FQGNSA. Drawing the rest from reference TRBV7-2 and TRBJ2-5, the complete variable domain is GAGVSQSPSNKVTEKGKDVELRCDPISGHTALYWYRQSLGQGLEFLIYFQGNSAPDKSGLPSDRFSAERTGGSVSTLTIQRTQQEDSAVYLCASSLRGTSGPQETQYFGPGTRLLVL.